The present entry profiles one T cell receptor beta chain with its context. The CDR3 carries no conserved terminal phenylalanine or tryptophan, so it likely arises from a read error. The sample belongs to a study of tumor and adjacent non-tumor tissue in lung cancer. As for the study in general: Aged about 30 to 76 years, patients included more than nine men and a few women with stage I to III disease. About 4.17 million productive TCRbeta reads were obtained per sample on average.

The CDR3 is 16 residues long. Germline loops: CDR1 DFQATT, CDR2 SNEGSKA (reference sequence). The ends lost 5 bases at V and 2 bases at J; junction bases unmatched: 11. A modified ARM-PCR protocol with three rounds of nested PCR amplified TCRbeta. TCRdb ran MiXCR on the multiplex PCR reads and lists one entry per CDR3 protein. The table lists roughly 81,000 distinct CDR3 sequences, more than 60% of them singletons. No cell sorting was done before RNA was extracted from the tissue. The sequencing input was lung tumor tissue. V usage is TRBV20-1 and J usage is TRBJ1-3; 8 positions agree with TRBD1. The receptor was derived from a man in his 70s with non-small cell lung cancer. CDR3 bases: TGCAGTGCTCCTAGACAGGGGAACTTGCCTGGAAACACCATATATTTA. It codes for CSAPRQGNLPGNTIYL.